This T cell receptor (beta chain) was observed in a study of CD8 T cells in Susac syndrome. With random hexamers, about 0.45 to 1 ug RNA was reverse transcribed. TCRdb ran MiXCR on the immunoSEQ multiplex PCR reads and lists one entry per CDR3 protein. This table has 150,000 to 200,000 distinct CDR3 sequences, about 94% appearing once. V shed 6 bases and J 1 base; nucleotides not matched to a gene: 6. The CDR3 spans 15 residues. Germline V gene sequence: CDR1 SNHLY, CDR2 FYNNEI. High-throughput TCR beta sequencing covered peripheral CD8+ and CD4+ T cells. The patients with Susac syndrome were individuals who fulfilled the recently defined diagnostic criteria for disease that was either definite or probable. This clonotype was detected only once.

The specimen sequenced was CD4+ T cells from PBMCs. The receptor was derived from a human donor with Susac syndrome. V and J are TRBV2 and TRBJ2-4, with 7 positions matching TRBD2. In DNA form, the CDR3 reads TGTGCCAGCAGCGCACCGCGGGAGGCCAAAAACATTCAGTACTTC. Its translation: CASSAPREAKNIQYF.